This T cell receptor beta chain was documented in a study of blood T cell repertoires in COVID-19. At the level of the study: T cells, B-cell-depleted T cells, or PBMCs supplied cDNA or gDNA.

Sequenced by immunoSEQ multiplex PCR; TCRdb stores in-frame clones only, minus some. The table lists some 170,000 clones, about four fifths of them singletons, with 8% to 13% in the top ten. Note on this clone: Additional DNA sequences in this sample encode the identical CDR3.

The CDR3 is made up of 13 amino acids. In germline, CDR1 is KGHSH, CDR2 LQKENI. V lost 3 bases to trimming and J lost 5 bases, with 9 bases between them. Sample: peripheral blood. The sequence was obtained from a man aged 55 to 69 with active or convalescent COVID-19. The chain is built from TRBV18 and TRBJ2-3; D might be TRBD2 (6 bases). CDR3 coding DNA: TGTGCCAGCTCACCCACGGGGGAAGATACGCAGTATTTT. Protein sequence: CASSPTGEDTQYF.